This T cell receptor (beta chain) was retrieved from a study of shared clonotypes between healthy human individuals. Study-level results: Deeper or shallower sequencing was expected to change how clonotypes are shared among donors. Roughly 5% of naive CD4 clonotypes were shared across a few donors.

The CDR3 sequence is 13 residues long. In germline, CDR1 is MNHNS, CDR2 SASEGT. Trimming took off 6 bases at V and 0 bases at J, with 8 bases between the two ends. When replicate PCRs were run on sorted subsets, they used roughly 0.2 ug DNA, about 31,000 T cell genomes. Sequenced by immunoSEQ multiplex PCR; TCRdb stores in-frame clones only, minus some. This sample yields millions of clones, of which just over 90% are seen a single time; around 0.14% belongs to the top ten. Details on this clone: Its target is not known.

Input material: naive CD4+ T cells sorted from blood. The subset denotes: CD45RA+ positively selected. The clonotype was recovered from a young man in good health. The chain employs TRBV6-1 and TRBJ1-1; D unresolved. The CDR3 DNA reads TGTGCCAGCAGGCGACCGGTGAACACTGAAGCTTTCTTT. Residues: CASRRPVNTEAFF.